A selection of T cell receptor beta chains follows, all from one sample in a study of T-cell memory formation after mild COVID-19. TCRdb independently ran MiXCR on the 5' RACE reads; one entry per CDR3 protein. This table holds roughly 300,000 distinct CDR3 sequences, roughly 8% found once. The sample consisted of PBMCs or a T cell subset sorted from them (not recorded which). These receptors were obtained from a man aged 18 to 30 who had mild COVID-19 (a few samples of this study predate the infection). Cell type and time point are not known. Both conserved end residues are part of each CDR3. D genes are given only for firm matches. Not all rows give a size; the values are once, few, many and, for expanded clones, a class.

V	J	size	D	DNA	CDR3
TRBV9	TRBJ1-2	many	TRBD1	TGTGCCAGCAGCGGCGGACAGGGCCACTATGGCTACACCTTC	CASSGGQGHYGYTF
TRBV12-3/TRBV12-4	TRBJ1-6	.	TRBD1	TGTGCCAGCAGTCCAGGACAGGGTACTCCTTTCCTCCACTTT	CASSPGQGTPFLHF
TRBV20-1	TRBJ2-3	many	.	TGCAGTGCTAGCTCCCCGGCAGATACGCAGTATTTT	CSASSPADTQYF
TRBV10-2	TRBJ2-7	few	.	TGCGCCAGCAGTGTAGCGGGACAGGCGAACTACGAGCAGTACTTC	CASSVAGQANYEQYF
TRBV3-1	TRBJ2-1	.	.	TGTGCCAGCAGCCAATTCCGTGAGGGGGGGCAGTTCTTC	CASSQFREGGQFF
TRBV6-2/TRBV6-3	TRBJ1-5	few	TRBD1	TGTGCCAGCAGCTATACCATCGGGACAGGCATGAGGCCCCAGCATTTT	CASSYTIGTGMRPQHF
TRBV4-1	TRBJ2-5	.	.	TGCGCCAGCAGCCCCAGGGGGAGCGGGGTGGCAGAGACCCAGTACTTC	CASSPRGSGVAETQYF
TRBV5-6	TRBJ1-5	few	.	TGTGCCAGCAGCTTGAGGACTCCGTCTCCTCAGCCCCAGCATTTT	CASSLRTPSPQPQHF
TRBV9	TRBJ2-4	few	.	TGTGCCAGCAGCTTCAGACCGGGCCCTGAGGGTGGGATTCAGTACTTC	CASSFRPGPEGGIQYF
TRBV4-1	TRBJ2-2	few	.	TGCGCCAGCAGCCAGTCCGTCCCCCGGAGGTCCGGGGAGCTGTTTTTT	CASSQSVPRRSGELFF
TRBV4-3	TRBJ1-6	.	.	TGCGCCAGCAGCCAAGAGGGCCTCGGGCTGCAGGCATCACCCCTCCACTTT	CASSQEGLGLQASPLHF
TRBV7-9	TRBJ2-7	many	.	TGTGCCAGCAGTTGGGACACCTACGAGCAGTACTTC	CASSWDTYEQYF
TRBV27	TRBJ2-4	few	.	TGTGCCAGCAGTTTTTGGACAGCGATAGCCAAAAACATTCAGTACTTC	CASSFWTAIAKNIQYF
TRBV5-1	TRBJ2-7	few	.	TGCGCCAGCAGCTTGGGGCAGGACAGTCAGCAGTACTTC	CASSLGQDSQQYF
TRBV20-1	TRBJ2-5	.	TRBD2	TGCAGTGCTACCTTTAGCGGGGGGGCCGGGGAGACCCAGTACTTC	CSATFSGGAGETQYF
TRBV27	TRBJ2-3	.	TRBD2	TGTGCCAGCAGCCATACTAGCGGGGGAACCCATAGCACAGATACGCAGTATTTT	CASSHTSGGTHSTDTQYF
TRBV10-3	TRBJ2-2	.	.	TGTGCCATCAGTGCGGAGACTACGAACACCGGGGAGCTGTTTTTT	CAISAETTNTGELFF
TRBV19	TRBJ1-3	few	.	TGTGCCAGTAGTATGGGTCCGGACACCATATATTTT	CASSMGPDTIYF